This T cell receptor (beta chain) was observed in a study of T-cell reconstitution after alpha-beta-depleted transplantation in children. Overall study findings and caveats: Reports say that about two months after transplant, the alpha-beta T cells came out of several hundred graft clones that had expanded.

CDR3 length: 15 amino acids. V was pared by 4 bases and J by 0 bases, with 0 bases of the junction left unmatched. The germline CDR1 and CDR2 sequences are SGHDT and YYEEEE. This clonotype was counted many times. Antigen unknown. Preparation of the TCRbeta library used unique molecular identifiers. TCRdb re-analysed the PCR reads in MiXCR, keeping a single row per CDR3 protein. Found here are around 700,000 distinct CDR3 sequences, about 12% of them singletons; the top ten hold around 0.79%. The chain uses TRBV5-6 and TRBJ2-1; 11 bases are a match to TRBD1. The receptor comes from a girl aged 2-15 years with congenital amegakaryocytic thrombocytopenia, due to receive a stem cell transplant. Material: PBMCs, obtained before TCRalphabeta/CD19-depleted stem cell transplant. This CDR3 reads CASSGTGGSYNEQFF. Here the CDR3 DNA reads TGTGCCAGCAGCGGGACAGGGGGCTCCTACAATGAGCAGTTCTTC.